The clone carrying this T cell receptor beta chain was recorded at least ten times. The data originate from a study of response to subunit inactivated influenza vaccine. CDR1 and CDR2 (germline): SGHTS, YDEGEE. The CDR3 runs 12 residues. The V end was cut by 3 bases, the J end by 0 bases, with 4 bases between. One entry per CDR3 protein results from TCRdb running MiXCR on the RT-PCR reads. The sample contains about half a million distinct CDR3 sequences, 9.5% to 12% of which appear only once. The sequence was obtained from a man aged 50-60 years who received an inactivated influenza vaccine. This chain connects TRBV5-8 to TRBJ2-7; D call uncertain. The sample here was PBMCs from blood, taken about 40 days after vaccination. Written as DNA, the CDR3 is TGTGCCAGCAGCTGGGACTCCTACGAGCAGTACTTC. Its translation: CASSWDSYEQYF. Variable domain in full (rest from reference TRBV5-8 and TRBJ2-7): EAGVTQSPTHLIKTRGQQATLRCSPISGHTSVYWYQQALGLGLQFLLWYDEGEERNRGNFPPRFSGRQFPNYSSELNVNALELEDSALYLCASSWDSYEQYFGPGTRLTVT.